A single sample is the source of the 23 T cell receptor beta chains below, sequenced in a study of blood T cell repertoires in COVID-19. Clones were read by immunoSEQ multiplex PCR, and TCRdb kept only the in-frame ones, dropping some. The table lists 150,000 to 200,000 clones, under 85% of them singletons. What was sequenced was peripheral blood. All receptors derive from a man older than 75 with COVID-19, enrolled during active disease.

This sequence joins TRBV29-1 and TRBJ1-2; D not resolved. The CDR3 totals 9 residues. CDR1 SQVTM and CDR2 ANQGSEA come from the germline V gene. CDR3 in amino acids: CREPYGYTF. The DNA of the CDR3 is TGCAGGGAGCCCTATGGCTACACCTTC.

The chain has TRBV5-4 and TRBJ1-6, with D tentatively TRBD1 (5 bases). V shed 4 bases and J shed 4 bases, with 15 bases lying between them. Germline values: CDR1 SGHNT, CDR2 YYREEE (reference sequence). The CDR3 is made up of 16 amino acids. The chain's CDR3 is CASSPDKRAYNSPLHF. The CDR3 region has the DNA TGTGCCAGCAGCCCGGACAAAAGGGCTTATAATTCACCCCTCCACTTT.

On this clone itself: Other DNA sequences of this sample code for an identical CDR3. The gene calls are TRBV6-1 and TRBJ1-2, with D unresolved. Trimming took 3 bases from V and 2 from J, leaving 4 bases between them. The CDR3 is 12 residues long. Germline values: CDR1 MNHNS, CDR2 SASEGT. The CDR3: CASSDRNYGYTF. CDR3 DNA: TGTGCCAGCAGTGACAGAAACTATGGCTACACCTTC.

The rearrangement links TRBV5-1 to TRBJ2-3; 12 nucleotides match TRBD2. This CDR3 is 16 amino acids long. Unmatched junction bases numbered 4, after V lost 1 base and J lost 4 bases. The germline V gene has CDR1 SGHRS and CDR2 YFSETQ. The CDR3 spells CASSLQPSGGADTQYF. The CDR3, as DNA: TGCGCCAGCAGCTTGCAGCCTAGCGGGGGGGCAGATACGCAGTATTTT. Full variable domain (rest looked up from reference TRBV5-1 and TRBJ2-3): KAGVTQTPRYLIKTRGQQVTLSCSPISGHRSVSWYQQTPGQGLQFLFEYFSETQRNKGNFPGRFSGRQFSNSRSEMNVSTLELGDSALYLCASSLQPSGGADTQYFGPGTRLTVL.

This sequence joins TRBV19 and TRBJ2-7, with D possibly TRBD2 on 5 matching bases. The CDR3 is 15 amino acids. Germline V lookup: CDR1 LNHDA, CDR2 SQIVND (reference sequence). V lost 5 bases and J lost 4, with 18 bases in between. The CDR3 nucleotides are TGTGCCAGTAGTGTAACGGGATCCCCGAGTTACGAGCAGTACTTC. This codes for CASSVTGSPSYEQYF.

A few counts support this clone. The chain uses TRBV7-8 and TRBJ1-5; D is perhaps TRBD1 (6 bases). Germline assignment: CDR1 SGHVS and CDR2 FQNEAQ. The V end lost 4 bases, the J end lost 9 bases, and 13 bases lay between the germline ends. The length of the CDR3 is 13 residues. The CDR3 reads CASSSRGTGPQHF. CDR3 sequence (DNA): TGTGCCAGCAGCTCGAGGGGGACGGGGCCCCAGCATTTT.

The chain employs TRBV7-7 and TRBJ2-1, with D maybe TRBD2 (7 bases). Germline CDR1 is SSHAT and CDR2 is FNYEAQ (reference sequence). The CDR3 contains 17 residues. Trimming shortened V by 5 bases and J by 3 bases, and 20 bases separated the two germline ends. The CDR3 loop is CASSPEVGGAVYNEQFF. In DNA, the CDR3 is TGTGCCAGCAGCCCCGAGGTGGGGGGGGCCGTCTACAATGAGCAGTTCTTC.

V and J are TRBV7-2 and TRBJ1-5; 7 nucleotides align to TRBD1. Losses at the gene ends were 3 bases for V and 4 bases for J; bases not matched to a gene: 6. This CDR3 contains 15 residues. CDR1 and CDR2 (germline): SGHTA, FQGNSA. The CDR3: CASSLRGQTNQPQHF. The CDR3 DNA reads TGTGCCAGCAGCTTGAGGGGACAGACTAATCAGCCCCAGCATTTT.

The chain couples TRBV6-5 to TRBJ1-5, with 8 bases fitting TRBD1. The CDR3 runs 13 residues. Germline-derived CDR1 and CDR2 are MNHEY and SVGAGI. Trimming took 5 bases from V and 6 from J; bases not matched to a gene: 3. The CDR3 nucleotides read TGTGCCAGCAGTCCGACAGGGGTTCAGCCCCAGCATTTT. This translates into CASSPTGVQPQHF.

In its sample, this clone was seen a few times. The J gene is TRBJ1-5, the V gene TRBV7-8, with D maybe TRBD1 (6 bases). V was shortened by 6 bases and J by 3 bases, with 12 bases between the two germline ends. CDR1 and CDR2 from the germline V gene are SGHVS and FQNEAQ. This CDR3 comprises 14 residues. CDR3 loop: CASRVDSNNQPQHF. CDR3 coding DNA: TGTGCCAGCAGGGTGGACAGTAACAATCAGCCCCAGCATTTT.

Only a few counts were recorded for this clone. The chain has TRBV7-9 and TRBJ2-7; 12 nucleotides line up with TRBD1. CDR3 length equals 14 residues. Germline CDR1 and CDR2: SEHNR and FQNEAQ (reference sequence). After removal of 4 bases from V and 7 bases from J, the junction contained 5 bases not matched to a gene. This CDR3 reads CASSWGQGAEEQYF. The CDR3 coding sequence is TGTGCCAGCAGCTGGGGACAGGGGGCAGAGGAGCAGTACTTC.

As DNA, the CDR3 is TGTGCCAGCAGCACCCGACAGGTGGATGGCTACACCTTC. This translates into CASSTRQVDGYTF. J is TRBJ1-2 and V is TRBV7-8, with D perhaps TRBD1 (6 bases). The V gene lost 5 bases and the J gene lost 6 bases, with 13 bases spanning the gap. The CDR3 loop spans 13 amino acids. Germline V gene data show CDR1 as SGHVS and CDR2 as FQNEAQ.

The CDR3 loop reads CATSAYWNTEAFF. CDR3 coding DNA: TGTGCCACCAGTGCTTACTGGAACACTGAAGCTTTCTTT. J is TRBJ1-1 and V is TRBV24-1, with D uncertain. Germline V gives CDR1 KGHDR, CDR2 SFDVKD. V was cut by 5 bases and J by 1 base, with 7 bases left in between. This CDR3 contains 13 residues.

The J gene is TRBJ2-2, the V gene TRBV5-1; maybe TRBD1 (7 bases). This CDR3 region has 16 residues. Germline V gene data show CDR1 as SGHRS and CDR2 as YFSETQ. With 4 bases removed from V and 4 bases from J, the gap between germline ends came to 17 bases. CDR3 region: CASSPAGQRPTGELFF. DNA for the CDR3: TGCGCCAGCAGCCCGGCGGGACAGAGGCCCACCGGGGAGCTGTTTTTT. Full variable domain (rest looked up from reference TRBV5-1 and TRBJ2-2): KAGVTQTPRYLIKTRGQQVTLSCSPISGHRSVSWYQQTPGQGLQFLFEYFSETQRNKGNFPGRFSGRQFSNSRSEMNVSTLELGDSALYLCASSPAGQRPTGELFFGEGSRLTVL.

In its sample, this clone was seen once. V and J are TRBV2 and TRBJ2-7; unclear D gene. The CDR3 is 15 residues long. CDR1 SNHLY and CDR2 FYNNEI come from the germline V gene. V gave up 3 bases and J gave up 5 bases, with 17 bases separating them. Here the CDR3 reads CASSDPVPLRDEQYF. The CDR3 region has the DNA TGTGCCAGCAGTGATCCGGTACCTCTACGGGACGAGCAGTACTTC. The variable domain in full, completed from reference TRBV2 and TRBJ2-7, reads EPEVTQTPSHQVTQMGQEVILRCVPISNHLYFYWYRQILGQKVEFLVSFYNNEISEKSEIFDDQFSVERPDGSNFTLKIRSTKLEDSAMYFCASSDPVPLRDEQYFGPGTRLTVT.

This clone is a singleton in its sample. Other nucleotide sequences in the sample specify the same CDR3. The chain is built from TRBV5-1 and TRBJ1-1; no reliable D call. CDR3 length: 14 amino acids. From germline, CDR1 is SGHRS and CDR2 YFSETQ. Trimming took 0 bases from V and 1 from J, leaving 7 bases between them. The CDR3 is CASSLGTGNTEAFF. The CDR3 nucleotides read TGCGCCAGCAGCTTGGGAACGGGGAACACTGAAGCTTTCTTT. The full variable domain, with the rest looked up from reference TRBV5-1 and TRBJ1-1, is KAGVTQTPRYLIKTRGQQVTLSCSPISGHRSVSWYQQTPGQGLQFLFEYFSETQRNKGNFPGRFSGRQFSNSRSEMNVSTLELGDSALYLCASSLGTGNTEAFFGQGTRLTVV.

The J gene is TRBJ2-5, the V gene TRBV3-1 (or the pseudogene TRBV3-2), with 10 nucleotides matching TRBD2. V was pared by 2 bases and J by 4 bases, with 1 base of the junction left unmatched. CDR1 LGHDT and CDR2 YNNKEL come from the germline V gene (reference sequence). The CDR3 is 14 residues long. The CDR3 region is CASSQIAGGETQYF. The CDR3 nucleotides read TGTGCCAGCAGCCAAATAGCGGGGGGAGAGACCCAGTACTTC.

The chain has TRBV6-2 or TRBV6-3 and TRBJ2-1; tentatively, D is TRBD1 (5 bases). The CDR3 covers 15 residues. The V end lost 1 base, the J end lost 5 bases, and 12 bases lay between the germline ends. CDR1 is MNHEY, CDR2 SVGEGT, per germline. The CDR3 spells CASSYLVPGNNEQFF. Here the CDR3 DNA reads TGTGCCAGCAGTTACTTGGTCCCAGGGAACAATGAGCAGTTCTTC.

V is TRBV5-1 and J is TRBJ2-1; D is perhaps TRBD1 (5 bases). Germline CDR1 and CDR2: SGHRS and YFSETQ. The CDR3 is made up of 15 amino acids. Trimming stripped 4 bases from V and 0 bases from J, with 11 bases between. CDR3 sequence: CASSLDTFSYNEQFF. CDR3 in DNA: TGCGCCAGCAGCCTGGACACCTTCTCCTACAATGAGCAGTTCTTC.

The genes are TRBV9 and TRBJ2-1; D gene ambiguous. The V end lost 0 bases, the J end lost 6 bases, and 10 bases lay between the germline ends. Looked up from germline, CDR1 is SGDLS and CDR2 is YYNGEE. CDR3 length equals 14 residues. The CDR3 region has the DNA TGTGCCAGCAGCGTAGCTCCAGGATCCAATGAGCAGTTCTTC. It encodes CASSVAPGSNEQFF.

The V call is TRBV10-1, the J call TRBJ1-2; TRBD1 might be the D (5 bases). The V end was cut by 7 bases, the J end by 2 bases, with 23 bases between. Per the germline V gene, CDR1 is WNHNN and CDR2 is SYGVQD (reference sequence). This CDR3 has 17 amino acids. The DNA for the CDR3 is TGCGCCAGCATTATACCGGGACTTTGGCCGGGCAACTATGGCTACACCTTC. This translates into CASIIPGLWPGNYGYTF.

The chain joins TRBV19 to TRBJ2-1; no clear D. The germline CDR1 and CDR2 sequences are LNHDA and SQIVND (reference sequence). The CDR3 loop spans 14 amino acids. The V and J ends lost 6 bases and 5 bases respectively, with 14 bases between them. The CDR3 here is CASRTVHSDNEQFF. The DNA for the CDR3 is TGTGCCAGTAGAACAGTTCATTCAGACAATGAGCAGTTCTTC.

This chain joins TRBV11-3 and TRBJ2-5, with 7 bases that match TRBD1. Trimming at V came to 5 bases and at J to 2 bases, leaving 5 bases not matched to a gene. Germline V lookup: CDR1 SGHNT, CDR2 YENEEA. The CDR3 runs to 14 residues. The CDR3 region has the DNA TGTGCCAGCAGCCCGACAGGGTTTCAAGAGACCCAGTACTTC. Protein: CASSPTGFQETQYF.